These 29 T cell receptor beta chains were sequenced from one sample in a study of tumor-infiltrating lymphocytes in primary liver carcinoma. Joint extraction of RNA and DNA used roughly 19-33 mg of bulk tissue that was unsorted. With around 450 ng total RNA as template and a constant-region primer, TCR beta cDNA was made. Libraries covering TCR beta were generated through three nested multiplex PCR rounds (using a slightly modified ARM-PCR). Investigators reported that the first two PCR rounds, at roughly 10 cycles each, used TRBV1-TRBV30 forward primers with a C-beta reverse primer. TCRdb reprocessed the multiplex PCR reads via MiXCR and lists one record per CDR3 protein. This repertoire shows roughly 80,000 distinct CDR3 sequences, around 70% found once; its top ten account for just under 20%. The sequenced sample was liver tumor tissue from sampling region 1. Subset reported: tumor region T1, superior pole. These TCRs come from a man aged 40-55 years with primary liver carcinoma and hepatitis B virus infection.

This clonotype appeared a few times. This may stem from a read error, because a much larger clone lies one nucleotide away. V and J are TRBV6-1 and TRBJ1-5; the match to TRBD1 covers 7 bases. CDR1 and CDR2 (germline): MNHNS, SASEGT. The CDR3 is 19 amino acids. CDR3 sequence (DNA): TGTGTCAGCAGTGAAGGGGGACAGCGGTCTTTCCGTGGCAATCAGCCCCAGCATTTT. Amino acid sequence: CVSSEGGQRSFRGNQPQHF.

To note about this clonotype: At one boundary the junction diverges from the germline segment, which might be a read error. V is TRBV10-3 and J is TRBJ2-7, with D possibly matching TRBD2 (5 bases). The CDR3 loop spans 11 amino acids. Germline lookup yields CDR1 ENHRY and CDR2 SYGVKD. CDR3 DNA sequence: TGTGCCATTAGTGGACTGAGCGAGCAGTACTTC. This translates into CAISGLSEQYF.

In regard to this clonotype: The junction differs from germline at one of its ends, possibly a read error. CDR3 DNA: TGTGCCATTAGTGATAGCGGAGGAGCCGGGGAGCCGTTCTTT. This translates into CAISDSGGAGEPFF. The rearrangement links TRBV10-3 to TRBJ2-2; possibly TRBD2 for D (6 bases). The germline V gene has CDR1 ENHRY and CDR2 SYGVKD. The CDR3 totals 14 residues.

J is TRBJ2-7 and V is TRBV7-9; 13 bases line up with TRBD2. V lost 2 bases and J lost 12; bases outside the gene matches: 7. The CDR3 is made up of 14 amino acids. Germline V lookup: CDR1 SEHNR, CDR2 FQNEAQ (reference sequence). CDR3 sequence: CASSLRGTSGTLYF. DNA for the CDR3: TGTGCCAGCAGCTTAAGAGGGACTAGCGGGACTCTGTACTTC.

In this sample, this clonotype is medium-sized. The CDR3 region is CASSLLRADTGELFF. For the CDR3, the DNA is TGTGCCAGCAGCTTACTCAGGGCGGACACCGGGGAGCTGTTTTTT. The chain combines TRBV11-2 with TRBJ2-2, with D perhaps matching TRBD1 (5 bases). V was clipped by 2 bases and J by 3 bases, with 10 bases between them. Germline V gene data show CDR1 as SGHAT and CDR2 as FQNNGV. The CDR3 runs 15 residues. The full variable domain, its missing parts supplied by reference TRBV11-2 and TRBJ2-2, is EAGVAQSPRYKIIEKRQSVAFWCNPISGHATLYWYQQILGQGPKLLIQFQNNGVVDDSQLPKDRFSAERLKGVDSTLKIQPAKLEDSAVYLCASSLLRADTGELFFGEGSRLTVL.

This clonotype was counted at least ten times. The CDR3, as DNA: TGTGCCAGCAGTCCCCAAATGGGGAATCAGCCCCAGCATTTT. Amino acid sequence: CASSPQMGNQPQHF. V gene TRBV28 combines with J gene TRBJ1-5; D unclear. Trimming cost V 5 bases and J 4 bases, with 12 bases left between them. CDR3 length equals 14 residues. The germline gives CDR1 MDHEN, CDR2 SYDVKM. Full variable domain (missing parts from reference TRBV28 and TRBJ1-5): DVKVTQSSRYLVKRTGEKVFLECVQDMDHENMFWYRQDPGLGLRLIYFSYDVKMKEKGDIPEGYSVSREKKERFSLILESASTNQTSMYLCASSPQMGNQPQHFGDGTRLSIL.

About this clonotype: Its ends do not fully match the called genes, so a read error is possible. The rearrangement uses TRBV6-1 and TRBJ1-2; TRBD1 might be the D (5 bases). Germline loops: CDR1 MNHNS, CDR2 SASEGT. The CDR3 runs to 15 residues. CDR3 in amino acids: CASSTAGGIDYVYTF. CDR3 nucleotides: TGTGCCAGCAGCACGGCGGGGGGTATTGACTATGTCTACACCTTC.

At least ten counts were recorded for this clonotype. The chain is built from TRBV12-3 or TRBV12-4 and TRBJ2-7, with D tentatively TRBD1 or TRBD2 (5 bases each). The CDR3 is 15 amino acids. Trimming took 3 bases from V and 2 from J, leaving 14 bases between them. CDR3 loop: CASSLAGTGTYEQYF. CDR3 DNA: TGTGCCAGCAGTTTGGCAGGGACGGGAACCTACGAGCAGTACTTC.

A word on this clonotype: A junction end diverges from the germline sequence, so it may reflect a read error. This chain links TRBV6-1 with TRBJ2-1; the match to TRBD1 covers 8 bases. This CDR3 comprises 14 residues. Germline V gene sequence: CDR1 MNHNS, CDR2 SASEGT. The CDR3 DNA reads as TGTGCCAGCCGTGAATGGCAGGGGGCGGATGAGGAGTTTTTC. It is translated as CASREWQGADEEFF.

This clonotype was picked up one time. A much larger clone differs by one base, so this may be a read error. This chain connects TRBV28 to TRBJ2-4, with D uncertain. The CDR3 length is 13 residues. Germline CDR1 MDHEN, CDR2 SYDVKM. CDR3 coding DNA: TGTGCCAGCAGTCTTATAGCCAAAAACATTCGGTACTTC. Its translation: CASSLIAKNIRYF.

Regarding this clonotype: One junction end disagrees with the germline gene, perhaps due to a read error. The chain carries TRBV29-1 and TRBJ1-1; D not resolved. Germline CDR1 reads SQVTM; CDR2 reads ANQGSEA. The CDR3 is 13 residues long. As DNA, the CDR3 is TGCAGCATTGATATGGTGGTAAACACTGAAGCTTTCTTT. Protein product: CSIDMVVNTEAFF.

The V call is TRBV2, the J call TRBJ2-7, with 11 bases aligning to TRBD2. V lost 4 bases to trimming and J lost 7 bases; unmatched junction nucleotides: 6. The CDR3 is made up of 14 amino acids. The germline CDR1 and CDR2 sequences are SNHLY and FYNNEI. CDR3 protein: CASSVLAGGREQYF. DNA for the CDR3: TGTGCCAGCAGTGTGTTAGCGGGAGGGAGGGAGCAGTACTTC. The whole variable domain, filled in from reference TRBV2 and TRBJ2-7, reads EPEVTQTPSHQVTQMGQEVILRCVPISNHLYFYWYRQILGQKVEFLVSFYNNEISEKSEIFDDQFSVERPDGSNFTLKIRSTKLEDSAMYFCASSVLAGGREQYFGPGTRLTVT.

To note about this clonotype: A clone one base away is much larger, so this may be a read error. The chain recombines TRBV30 with TRBJ2-1, with 11 bases that match TRBD2. There are 16 residues in the CDR3. CDR1 and CDR2 from the germline V gene are GTSNPN and SVGIG (reference sequence). CDR3 sequence: CARSGLAGGVYNEQFF. The DNA of the CDR3 is TGTGCCAGGAGTGGTTTAGCGGGAGGGGTCTACAATGAGCAGTTCTTC.

The J gene is TRBJ1-1, the V gene TRBV20-1; D perhaps matches TRBD1 (5 bases). This CDR3 is built from 14 residues. Germline V gene lookup returns CDR1 DFQATT and CDR2 SNEGSKA (reference sequence). Between the trimmed V and J ends, which lost 1 base and 2 bases, there was a span of 11 bases. The CDR3 loop reads CSARGGVVNTEAFF. In DNA, the CDR3 is TGCAGTGCTAGAGGGGGGGTAGTTAACACTGAAGCTTTCTTT.

This clonotype is a singleton in its sample. The CDR3 DNA is TGTGCCACCAGTGACCAAGTGGCCAATGAGCAGTTCTTC. Translating gives CATSDQVANEQFF. The chain links TRBV24-1 to TRBJ2-1; D not resolved. The CDR3 has 13 amino acids. V was pared by 4 bases and J by 6 bases, with 9 bases between. Germline CDR1 and CDR2: KGHDR and SFDVKD.

Concerning this clonotype itself: Relative to the germline gene, one junction end is altered; a read error may explain this. The rearrangement joins TRBV12-3 or TRBV12-4 to TRBJ2-7; no clear D gene. The CDR3 contains 14 residues. The CDR3 nucleotides are TGCGCCAGCAGTTTAGTGACGGGCTCCTACGAGCAGTACTTC. Translating it yields CASSLVTGSYEQYF.

Notes on this clonotype: The CDR3 ends on some other residue instead of the conserved phenylalanine or tryptophan, so this is likely a read error. The chain recombines TRBV6-5 with TRBJ2-2; D remains ambiguous. The V end lost 6 bases, the J end lost 5 bases, and 10 bases lay between the germline ends. The CDR3 totals 13 residues. The V gene's germline CDR1 is MNHEY and CDR2 SVGAGI. DNA for the CDR3: TGTGCCAGCAGCTGGGATAGGACCGGGGAGCTGTTTCTT. Its protein product is CASSWDRTGELFL.

The rearrangement joins TRBV11-2 to TRBJ2-1, with TRBD2 matching over 8 bases. From germline, CDR1 is SGHAT and CDR2 FQNNGV. The CDR3 has 14 amino acids. V shed 9 bases and J 13 bases; nucleotides not matched to a gene: 17. CDR3 bases: TGTGCCAGTAGTCATAGCGGGAATAGGAGTAATCAGTTCTTC. It codes for CASSHSGNRSNQFF.

This clonotype was seen ten or more times. This chain uses TRBV7-9 with TRBJ2-1; TRBD1 matches at 9 bases. The germline V gene has CDR1 SEHNR and CDR2 FQNEAQ (reference sequence). This CDR3 contains 19 residues. The trim removed 4 bases at V and 1 base at J, leaving 14 bases unmatched. CDR3 region: CASSSIQGAGTPSYNEQFF. DNA for the CDR3: TGTGCCAGCAGCTCCATACAGGGGGCAGGGACCCCTTCCTACAATGAGCAGTTCTTC. Based on the CDR3 plus reference TRBV7-9 and TRBJ2-1, the full variable domain is DTGVSQNPRHKITKRGQNVTFRCDPISEHNRLYWYRQTLGQGPEFLTYFQNEAQLEKSRLLSDRFSAERPKGSFSTLEIQRTEQGDSAMYLCASSSIQGAGTPSYNEQFFGPGTRLTVL.

This clonotype was recorded only once. A much bigger clone sits one base away, suggesting this may be a read error. This sequence joins TRBV28 and TRBJ2-3, with 11 bases fitting TRBD2. Germline V CDR1 and CDR2: MDHEN, SYDVKM. CDR3 size: 16 residues. DNA for the CDR3: TGTGCCAGCAGTACGGGACTAGCGGCCAGCACAGATATGCAGTATTTT. It specifies CASSTGLAASTDMQYF.

Concerning this clonotype itself: The junction differs from germline at one of its ends, possibly a read error. The V and J genes are TRBV14 and TRBJ2-1; 11 nucleotides agree with TRBD2. The length of the CDR3 is 18 residues. Germline V lookup: CDR1 SGHDN, CDR2 FVKESK. The CDR3, as DNA: TGTGCTAGCAGTTTAACCGGGACTAGCGGAATCCCGCTGGGAGAGCAGTTCTTC. It is translated as CASSLTGTSGIPLGEQFF.

Notes on this clonotype: The missing conserved phenylalanine or tryptophan at the end of this CDR3 makes a read error likely. The chain couples TRBV19 to TRBJ2-7; possible D gene TRBD2, 5 bases. From germline, CDR1 is LNHDA and CDR2 SQIVND (reference sequence). The CDR3 runs 17 residues. Between the trimmed V and J ends, which lost 2 bases and 0 bases, there was a span of 17 bases. The CDR3 DNA reads as TGTGCCAGTAGTATATCGTCCTCAGCGGTGGGCTCCTACGAGCAGTACTAC. It codes for CASSISSSAVGSYEQYY.

This clonotype showed up many times. The chain employs TRBV29-1 and TRBJ2-7, with TRBD1 identical over 9 bases. The CDR3 runs to 14 residues. The V and J ends lost 6 bases and 2 bases, in that order; junction bases with no gene match: 8. The germline V gene has CDR1 SQVTM and CDR2 ANQGSEA. CDR3 sequence reads: CSVAPGQGTYEQYF. Written as DNA, the CDR3 is TGCAGCGTAGCCCCGGGACAGGGTACCTACGAGCAGTACTTC.

A note on this clonotype: The CDR3 ends on some other residue instead of the conserved phenylalanine or tryptophan, so this is likely a read error. The chain is built from TRBV11-1 and TRBJ2-7; D unclear. CDR3 length: 13 residues. Germline-derived CDR1 and CDR2 are SGHAT and FQDESV (reference sequence). CDR3: CASSSRSPYGQYL. Written as DNA, the CDR3 is TGTGCCAGCAGCTCAAGATCGCCCTACGGGCAGTACTTA.

A remark on this clonotype: Relative to the germline gene, one junction end is altered; a read error may explain this. This rearrangement joins TRBV6-1 to TRBJ1-5, with D perhaps TRBD1 (5 bases). Germline-derived CDR1 and CDR2 are MNHNS and SASEGT. The CDR3 contains 13 residues. The CDR3 reads CAGSRQSNQPQRF. In DNA, the CDR3 is TGTGCCGGCAGTCGACAGAGCAATCAGCCCCAGCGTTTT.

Comment on this clonotype: At one end, the junction sequence differs from germline, possibly due to a read error. CDR3 nucleotide sequence: TGTGCCAGTCGAGGATGGACAAACACAGGGGAGCTGTTTTTT. It translates to CASRGWTNTGELFF. This chain joins TRBV6-6 and TRBJ2-2; possibly TRBD1 for D (5 bases). This CDR3 is built from 14 residues. From germline, CDR1 is MNHNY and CDR2 SVGAGI (reference sequence).

This rearrangement joins TRBV5-5 to TRBJ2-5; no clear D. V shed 1 base and J shed 4 bases, with 11 bases lying between them. The CDR3 length is 14 residues. Germline CDR1 SGHKS, CDR2 YYEKEE (reference sequence). For the CDR3, the DNA is TGTGCCAGCAGCTTGTGGTTCACGGCAGAGACCCAGTACTTC. It encodes CASSLWFTAETQYF.

Regarding this clonotype: Relative to the germline gene, one junction end is altered; a read error may explain this. The V call is TRBV4-2, the J call TRBJ2-7, with D unclear. Per the germline V gene, CDR1 is LGHNA and CDR2 is YNFKEQ. The CDR3 is 14 residues long. DNA of the CDR3: TGTGCCAGCAGCCAAGAGCAGGTCTCCTACGAGCAGTATTTC. It yields the protein CASSQEQVSYEQYF.

This chain links TRBV11-2 with TRBJ2-1, with D unclear. The CDR3 sequence is 16 residues long. Trimming removed 7 bases from V and 9 bases from J, with 25 bases in between. CDR1 and CDR2 (germline): SGHAT, FQNNGV. The CDR3 DNA is TGTGCCAGCAACTTGGATATCGGAGTGGCCATGGGTGAGCAGTTCTTC. As protein: CASNLDIGVAMGEQFF. Combining the CDR3 with reference TRBV11-2 and TRBJ2-1 gives the whole variable domain EAGVAQSPRYKIIEKRQSVAFWCNPISGHATLYWYQQILGQGPKLLIQFQNNGVVDDSQLPKDRFSAERLKGVDSTLKIQPAKLEDSAVYLCASNLDIGVAMGEQFFGPGTRLTVL.